This TCR beta chain was documented in a study of T-cell reconstitution after alpha-beta-depleted transplantation in children. Germline values: CDR1 DFQATT, CDR2 SNEGSKA (reference sequence). V was shortened by 0 bases and J by 5 bases, with 14 bases between the two germline ends. The CDR3 spans 14 residues. This clonotype was observed a few times. Antigen: not known. Findings and caveats of the study: Several patients had high TCRbeta diversity at day 60; it came from surviving recipient T cells and thymic progenitors. Roughly two months post-transplant, alpha-beta T cells reportedly originated from several hundred graft clones that had expanded. The main origin of T-cell counts and diversity one year after transplant was newly produced T cells.

Unique molecular identifiers were used to barcode this TCRbeta library. MiXCR, run by TCRdb on the PCR reads, gives a single entry per CDR3 protein. The data contain approximately 190,000 distinct CDR3 sequences, roughly 9.1% of them singletons. The receptor was derived from a male patient aged 2 to 9 who had a stem cell transplant for acute myeloid leukemia, so the T cells may come from the graft donor. The specimen was PBMCs, mostly from graft donor cells, collected 360 days after TCRalphabeta/CD19-depleted stem cell transplant. The chain employs TRBV20-1 and TRBJ2-7, with D perhaps TRBD1 (6 bases). The CDR3 coding sequence is TGCAGTGCTAGAGATGACAGGCCACCTCACGAGCAGTACTTC. The encoded protein is CSARDDRPPHEQYF.